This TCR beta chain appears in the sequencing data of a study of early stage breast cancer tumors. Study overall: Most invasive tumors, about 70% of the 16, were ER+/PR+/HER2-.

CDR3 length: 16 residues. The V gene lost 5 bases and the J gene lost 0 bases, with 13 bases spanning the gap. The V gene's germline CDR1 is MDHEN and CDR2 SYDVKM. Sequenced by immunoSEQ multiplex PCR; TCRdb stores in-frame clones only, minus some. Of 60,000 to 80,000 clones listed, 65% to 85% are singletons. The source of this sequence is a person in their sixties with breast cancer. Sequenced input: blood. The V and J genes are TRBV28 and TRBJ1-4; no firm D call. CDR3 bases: TGTGCCAGCAGTCCACCCATCCCATCAACTAATGAAAAACTGTTTTTT. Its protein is CASSPPIPSTNEKLFF.